This record looks at one T cell receptor beta chain sequence and its context. The trim removed 4 bases at V and 8 bases at J, leaving 3 bases unmatched. Germline V gene data show CDR1 as SGHDT and CDR2 as YYEEEE. The CDR3 consists of 12 residues. Per the authors' pipeline: Amplified reference gene primers provided the basis for estimating nucleated cell counts. Clones were sequenced by immunoSEQ multiplex PCR, and TCRdb holds only the in-frame ones, with some missing. That table supplies the V and J calls and clone size; D and trimming were determined from the DNA. The sample has about 9,000 clones; 70% to 90% are singletons. These data are taken from a study of blood T cell repertoires in COVID-19. Study-wide background: The United States, Italy and Spain supplied acute and convalescent COVID-19 samples. Sources were T cells, B-cell-depleted T cells, or PBMCs; the material itself was cDNA or gDNA.

The sample comprised peripheral blood. V is TRBV5-6 and J is TRBJ2-1; 7 bases align to TRBD1. The TCR was taken from a human donor in a cohort sampled during active COVID-19. The CDR3 region is CASSPQGDEQFF. The CDR3 coding sequence is TGTGCCAGCAGCCCTCAGGGGGATGAGCAGTTCTTC. The full variable domain, with the rest looked up from reference TRBV5-6 and TRBJ2-1, is DAGVTQSPTHLIKTRGQQVTLRCSPKSGHDTVSWYQQALGQGPQFIFQYYEEEERQRGNFPDRFSGHQFPNYSSELNVNALLLGDSALYLCASSPQGDEQFFGPGTRLTVL.